This T cell receptor (beta chain) derives from a study of CD8+ T cells in alopecia areata. Sequencing templates came from extracted RNA that was reverse transcribed into cDNA. TCRdb's copy holds only in-frame clones and misses some; the assay was immunoSEQ multiplex PCR. Of approximately 65,000 clones in the sample, 45% to 55% are singletons; the top ten hold about a sixth. Germline V gene sequence: CDR1 GTSNPN, CDR2 SVGIG (reference sequence). The CDR3 extends over 11 amino acids. V was clipped by 4 bases and J by 3 bases, with 7 bases between them. This clone has at least ten counts. The source was CD8+ T cells sorted from blood, collected at week 0. This TCR derives from a human donor with alopecia areata. The chain combines TRBV30 with TRBJ2-7; no clear D gene. The CDR3 reads CAWKEVYEQYF. The CDR3 coding sequence is TGTGCCTGGAAAGAAGTCTACGAGCAGTACTTC.